This T cell receptor beta chain came from a study of a mutant IDH1 vaccine in newly diagnosed glioma. Study-wide context: The study started vaccination 4-6 weeks after radiotherapy alone, or with temozolomide cycles. Sex among treated patients split 62.5% male, roughly 38% female; mean age was approximately 38 years.

For this clone: Antigen specificity is unknown.

This CDR3 is 15 amino acids long. The V and J ends lost 0 bases and 7 bases, in that order; junction bases with no gene match: 1. The germline V gene encodes CDR1 SGHRS and CDR2 YFSETQ. Time point here: week 11, during vaccination. Vaccination used 300 ug of mutant IDH1 20-mer peptide per dose, with topical imiquimod. Each tumor in the donors was a new WHO grade 3 or 4 astrocytoma, IDH1-mutant and ATRX-lost. The method was immunoSEQ multiplex PCR; TCRdb's version includes in-frame clones alone and lacks a portion of them. Of over 95,000 clones listed, roughly 90% were seen once; the top ten hold roughly 0.62%.

This specimen was PBMCs, taken from a glioma patient whose treatment included an IDH1 peptide vaccine. This receptor was taken from a woman in her forties or fifties with glioma. This chain joins TRBV5-1 and TRBJ2-2, with 12 bases fitting TRBD2. The CDR3 nucleotides read TGCGCCAGCAGCTTGGCACTAGCGGGAGGCGGGGAGCTGTTTTTT. It yields the protein CASSLALAGGGELFF.